This TCR beta chain was identified in a study of blood T cell repertoires in COVID-19. The overall study: Acute and convalescent COVID-19 specimens originated in the United States, Italy and Spain. T cells, B-cell-depleted T cells, or PBMCs provided the cDNA or gDNA that served as material.

This CDR3 contains 12 residues. Losses at the gene ends were 5 bases for V and 10 bases for J; bases not matched to a gene: 5. CDR1 is SEHNR and CDR2 is FQNEAQ in the germline V gene (reference sequence). Under the authors' procedure: For nucleated cells, counts were estimated from reference gene primer amplification. Clones were sequenced by immunoSEQ multiplex PCR, and TCRdb holds only the in-frame ones, with some missing. V and J calls and clone size are as listed in that table; D and trimming were resolved from the DNA. Of more than 250,000 clones detected, approximately 84% appear once; the ten largest clones hold roughly 1.9%.

The gene calls are TRBV7-9 and TRBJ1-3; 7 bases fit TRBD1. Sequences were obtained from peripheral blood. The sequence was obtained from a woman in her 30s who had recovered from COVID-19. CDR3 region: CASSPEGATIYF. The CDR3 DNA follows: TGTGCCAGCAGCCCTGAGGGGGCTACCATATATTTT.